The entry that follows covers one T cell receptor beta chain sequence. Its antigen is still unknown. These data belong to a study of cytomegalovirus exposure and HLA in healthy donors. 60 Vbeta and 13 Jbeta primers were used in PCR. Only in-frame clones appear in the TCRdb table, and some are missing; sequencing was by immunoSEQ multiplex PCR. Here the sample spans 150,000 or so clones, roughly four fifths being singletons. V lost 7 bases and J 2 bases, leaving 12 bases between the germline ends. The germline CDR1 and CDR2 sequences are SGHTA and FQGNSA. CDR3 size: 15 residues. Study-level findings and limits: Sequencing probably produced one cluster of sequence variants that were highly shared.

This receptor was identified in a man aged 40-50 years in good health and CMV-seronegative. The rearrangement uses TRBV7-2 and TRBJ2-6; the D is unclear. Sequenced material: PBMCs. This CDR3 reads CASTIAGTGANVLTF. CDR3 bases: TGTGCCAGCACGATAGCCGGCACTGGGGCCAACGTCCTGACTTTC.